Below are 20 T cell receptor beta chains sequenced from a single sample in a study of CXCR3-negative and CXCR3-positive naive CD8 T cells. General study findings and limits: CXCR3-positive naive cells carried more hydrophobic TRB CDR3s than CXCR3-negative naive cells did.

In preparing the TRB cDNA libraries, 5' RACE with UMI labels was used. TCRdb reprocessed the 5' RACE reads and stores each CDR3 protein as one record, lacking DNA. This sample contains about 84,000 distinct CDR3 sequences. What these receptors recognize is not known. The sequencing sample was made of naive CXCR3+ CD8+ T cells from blood. Subset: CD45RO-CCR7+CD27+CD95- naive CD8+ T cells expressing CXCR3 (TNR3+). These receptors were taken from a human donor in good health. Some clones in this sample may be carry-over from other donors' samples.

The V call is TRBV7-2, the J call TRBJ2-1. Germline-derived CDR1 and CDR2 are SGHTA and FQGNSA. CDR3 length: 12 residues. The CDR3 protein is CASSRQPNEQFF.

The chain carries TRBV4-2 and TRBJ2-5. Germline CDR1 reads LGHNA; CDR2 reads YNFKEQ. This CDR3 spans 13 amino acids. CDR3 in amino acids: CASSHGNQETQYF.

V is TRBV5-1 and J is TRBJ2-7; TCRdb calls TRBD1, which cannot be checked without DNA. The CDR3 runs to 14 residues. Germline V gene sequence: CDR1 SGHRS, CDR2 YFSETQ. The CDR3 is CASSFRRQGDEQYF.

The rearrangement links TRBV12-3 or TRBV12-4 to TRBJ2-1; TCRdb outputs TRBD2, but without DNA this stays unchecked. CDR3 length: 11 residues. CDR3: CASISGAEQFF.

Here the CDR3 reads CASSLSFQGGYYEQYF. This rearrangement joins TRBV11-2 to TRBJ2-7; TCRdb proposes TRBD2, but this gene call is untestable without DNA. This CDR3 spans 16 amino acids. Germline-derived CDR1 and CDR2 are SGHAT and FQNNGV.

The genes are TRBV28 and TRBJ1-5. Germline V gene data show CDR1 as MDHEN and CDR2 as SYDVKM. CDR3 size: 14 residues. CDR3 protein: CASSLAISNQPQHF.

The gene calls are TRBV27 and TRBJ2-1; there is no DNA to check the TCRdb D call of TRBD1. The CDR3 consists of 12 residues. Germline loops: CDR1 MNHEY, CDR2 SMNVEV (reference sequence). Here the CDR3 reads CASSDDSHEQFF.

The chain joins TRBV3-1 to TRBJ2-5; the D call from TCRdb, TRBD2, cannot be confirmed without DNA. The CDR3 length is 16 residues. Germline loops: CDR1 LGHDT, CDR2 YNNKEL (reference sequence). CDR3 amino acids: CASSHRDQYYQETQYF.

This sequence joins TRBV28 and TRBJ2-2; the D call from TCRdb, TRBD1, cannot be confirmed without DNA. The CDR3 has 17 amino acids. Germline CDR1 is MDHEN and CDR2 is SYDVKM. The CDR3 is CASSETGYPLGTGELFF.

The chain has TRBV11-2 and TRBJ2-7; TCRdb picks TRBD2, but there is no DNA to check that call. Germline V lookup: CDR1 SGHAT, CDR2 FQNNGV. The CDR3 contains 13 residues. CDR3 sequence reads: CASSSDYSYEQYF. The variable domain in full, with the rest retrieved from reference TRBV11-2 and TRBJ2-7, is EAGVAQSPRYKIIEKRQSVAFWCNPISGHATLYWYQQILGQGPKLLIQFQNNGVVDDSQLPKDRFSAERLKGVDSTLKIQPAKLEDSAVYLCASSSDYSYEQYFGPGTRLTVT.

The rearrangement uses TRBV13 and TRBJ1-5; TCRdb reports TRBD1, a call that lacks DNA to check it against. Per germline, CDR1 PRHDT and CDR2 FYEKMQ (reference sequence). The CDR3 runs 15 residues. The CDR3 protein is CASSLGGDSNQPQHF.

This chain connects TRBV28 to TRBJ1-2; TCRdb selects TRBD1, and the lack of DNA leaves this call unchecked. This CDR3 is built from 13 residues. Germline lookup yields CDR1 MDHEN and CDR2 SYDVKM. This CDR3 is CASSYTGTSGYTF.

V usage is TRBV14 and J usage is TRBJ2-5; there is no DNA to check the TCRdb D call of TRBD1. The CDR3 sequence is 12 residues long. In germline, CDR1 is SGHDN, CDR2 FVKESK. CDR3 in amino acids: CASRGVKETQYF.

The chain links TRBV29-1 to TRBJ2-1; TCRdb's D gene call, TRBD1, goes unchecked for lack of DNA. The CDR3 extends over 12 amino acids. Per germline, CDR1 SQVTM and CDR2 ANQGSEA. CDR3 region: CSVEDRVNEQFF.

The rearrangement joins TRBV7-9 to TRBJ2-7; TCRdb's D call, TRBD2, is unchecked because there is no DNA. From germline, CDR1 is SEHNR and CDR2 FQNEAQ (reference sequence). The CDR3 contains 14 residues. Here the CDR3 reads CASSLPGLEYEQYF. The full variable domain, with the rest looked up from reference TRBV7-9 and TRBJ2-7, is DTGVSQNPRHKITKRGQNVTFRCDPISEHNRLYWYRQTLGQGPEFLTYFQNEAQLEKSRLLSDRFSAERPKGSFSTLEIQRTEQGDSAMYLCASSLPGLEYEQYFGPGTRLTVT.

The V call is TRBV27, the J call TRBJ1-3. The CDR3 covers 12 residues. Germline CDR1 and CDR2: MNHEY and SMNVEV (reference sequence). The CDR3 region is CASSDGGSTIYF.

The rearrangement uses TRBV6-2 or TRBV6-3 and TRBJ1-1. CDR1 MNHEY and CDR2 SVGEGT come from the germline V gene. The CDR3 runs to 13 residues. CDR3 loop: CASSYFASSEAFF.

V gene TRBV5-4 combines with J gene TRBJ2-7; checking the TCRdb D call of TRBD1 is not possible without DNA. CDR3 length: 13 amino acids. Germline loops: CDR1 SGHNT, CDR2 YYREEE (reference sequence). The CDR3 here is CASTQDRADEQYF.

The chain couples TRBV28 to TRBJ2-1; the TRBD1 assignment by TCRdb is unverifiable without DNA. CDR3 length equals 15 residues. The germline CDR1 and CDR2 sequences are MDHEN and SYDVKM. CDR3 in amino acids: CASSTRTVGTNEQFF.

This chain joins TRBV12-3 or TRBV12-4 and TRBJ2-3. CDR3 length: 15 residues. The CDR3 protein is CASSPELASTDTQYF.